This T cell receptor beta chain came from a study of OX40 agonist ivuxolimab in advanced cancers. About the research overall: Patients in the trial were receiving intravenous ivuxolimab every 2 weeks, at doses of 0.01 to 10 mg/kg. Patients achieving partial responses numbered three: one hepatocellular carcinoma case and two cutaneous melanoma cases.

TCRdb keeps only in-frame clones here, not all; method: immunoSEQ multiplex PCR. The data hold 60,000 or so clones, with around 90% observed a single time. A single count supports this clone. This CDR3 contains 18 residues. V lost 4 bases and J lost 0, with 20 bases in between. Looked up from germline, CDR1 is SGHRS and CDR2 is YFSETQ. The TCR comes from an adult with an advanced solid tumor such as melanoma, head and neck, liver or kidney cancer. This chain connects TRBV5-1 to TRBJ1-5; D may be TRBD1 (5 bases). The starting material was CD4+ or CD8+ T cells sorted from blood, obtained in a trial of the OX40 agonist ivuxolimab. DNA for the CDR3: TGCGCCAGCAGCCCAGAACCGGGACGGCTGAATAGCAATCAGCCCCAGCATTTT. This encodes CASSPEPGRLNSNQPQHF.